The TCR beta chain described here comes from a study of OX40 agonist ivuxolimab in advanced cancers. Sequencing used immunoSEQ multiplex PCR; TCRdb keeps in-frame clones, though not all of them. The top ten hold roughly 3.8% of the sample, which has 20,000 or so clones, around 81% seen once. The CDR3 has 13 residues. Germline V lookup: CDR1 SGHTA, CDR2 FQGTGA. V lost 5 bases, J lost 4 bases, and 8 bases lay in between. Any history of autoimmune disease or systemic immunosuppression disqualified patients. Study-wide results and limits: Antigen specificity remained undetermined for the expanded peripheral T cells. Low normalized T-cell clonal expansion was additionally recorded for some nonresponders. Compared with CD4+, CD8+ T cells on average had more expanded clones.

Notes on this clone: The antigen remains undetermined.

This chain connects TRBV7-3 to TRBJ2-2, with a possible D match to TRBD1 (5 bases). The sample here was CD4+ or CD8+ T cells sorted from blood, taken in a trial of the OX40 agonist ivuxolimab. This clonotype was obtained from an adult with an advanced solid tumor such as melanoma, head and neck, liver or kidney cancer. The CDR3 sequence is CASSPDSTGELFF. The DNA for the CDR3 is TGTGCCAGCAGCCCTGACAGCACCGGGGAGCTGTTTTTT.